The rows below give T cell receptor beta chains drawn from one sample of a study of Ad26.COV2.S vaccination and SARS-CoV-2 variants. Produced via immunoSEQ multiplex PCR; TCRdb's table is partial and in-frame only. Found here are about 680,000 clones, around 92% of them singletons; the top ten hold approximately 1.5%. The sample in question was peripheral blood, obtained in a trial of Ad26.COV2.S vaccine versus placebo. These receptors all come from a person aged 18 to 65 who received the Ad26.COV2.S COVID-19 vaccine or a placebo. CDR3s include the opening cysteine and the closing phenylalanine or tryptophan. D genes are given only for firm matches. The size field is filled for only some rows; it gives once, few, many or a size class.

d_call j_call clone_size v_call cdr3_aa cdr3_nt
TRBD2 TRBJ2-7 - TRBV10-3 CAINSRLAGAYEQYF TGTGCCATCAATAGTCGCCTAGCGGGAGCCTACGAGCAGTACTTC
- TRBJ2-2 - TRBV15 CATSSGHASNTGELFF TGTGCCACCAGCAGTGGACACGCCTCGAACACCGGGGAGCTGTTTTTT
- TRBJ1-3 - TRBV6-5 CASRTGNTIYF TGTGCCAGCCGGACTGGAAACACCATATATTTT
- TRBJ2-6 - TRBV6-2/TRBV6-3 CASSRDTFSGANVLTF TGTGCCAGCAGCCGGGACACCTTCTCTGGGGCCAACGTCCTGACTTTC
- TRBJ2-1 - TRBV27 CASSTPGNSYNEQFF TGTGCCAGCAGTACACCAGGCAACTCCTACAATGAGCAGTTCTTC
TRBD1 TRBJ1-4 - TRBV24-1 CATSDNTGGNEKLFF TGTGCCACCAGTGATAATACAGGGGGTAATGAAAAACTGTTTTTT
- TRBJ1-1 - TRBV15 CATSLQGNTEAFF TGTGCCACCAGCCTACAGGGCAACACTGAAGCTTTCTTT
- TRBJ2-7 - TRBV3-1/TRBV3-2 CASSSGLGQYF TGTGCCAGCAGCTCGGGACTGGGGCAGTACTTC
- TRBJ2-5 - TRBV18 CATKPGLQETQYF TGTGCCACCAAACCGGGACTGCAAGAGACCCAGTACTTC
TRBD1 TRBJ1-5 - TRBV30 CAWSEGQGPNQPQHF TGTGCCTGGAGCGAGGGACAGGGTCCCAATCAGCCCCAGCATTTT
- TRBJ2-1 - TRBV2 CASSDGLQFF TGTGCCAGCAGTGACGGGCTACAGTTCTTC
TRBD1 TRBJ1-6 - TRBV5-1 CASRGQGNFNSPLHF TGCGCCAGCAGGGGACAGGGGAATTTCAATTCACCCCTCCACTTT
TRBD1 TRBJ2-7 - TRBV5-1 CASSIGTGSYEQYF TGCGCCAGCAGCATCGGGACAGGGTCCTACGAGCAGTACTTC
- TRBJ2-5 - TRBV3-1/TRBV3-2 CAVKGSFQETQYF TGTGCCGTAAAGGGGTCTTTCCAAGAGACCCAGTACTTC
- TRBJ2-3 - TRBV7-2 CASSLGWGASTDTQYF TGTGCCAGCAGCTTAGGGTGGGGGGCTTCCACAGATACGCAGTATTTT
- TRBJ2-1 once TRBV27 CASSPNNQLYNEQFF TGTGCCAGCAGCCCGAACAATCAGTTATACAATGAGCAGTTCTTC
- TRBJ1-2 - TRBV3-1/TRBV3-2 CASSQEGRIYGYTF TGTGCCAGCAGCCAAGAGGGGCGGATCTATGGCTACACCTTC
- TRBJ1-1 - TRBV10-3 CAISVFPGDTEAFF TGTGCCATCAGTGTGTTTCCAGGGGACACTGAAGCTTTCTTT
- TRBJ2-1 once TRBV10-3 CAISGDANNEQFF TGTGCCATCAGTGGGGACGCCAACAATGAGCAGTTCTTC
- TRBJ1-5 - TRBV6-2/TRBV6-3 CASSYQGNQPQHF TGTGCCAGCAGTTACCAGGGGAATCAGCCCCAGCATTTT
- TRBJ2-7 few TRBV20-1 CSASPRAYEQYF TGCAGTGCTAGTCCCAGGGCCTACGAGCAGTACTTC
- TRBJ2-1 - TRBV11-2 CASSYDPNEQFF TGTGCCAGCAGCTACGACCCTAATGAGCAGTTCTTC
- TRBJ2-2 - TRBV5-6 CASSLGGGVPTGELFF TGTGCCAGCAGCTTGGGGGGCGGGGTGCCCACCGGGGAGCTGTTTTTT
TRBD2 TRBJ2-5 - TRBV6-6 CASSVRGGHETQYF TGTGCCAGCAGTGTACGGGGGGGCCATGAGACCCAGTACTTC
TRBD1 TRBJ2-5 - TRBV5-1 CASSYTPDRAQETQYF TGCGCCAGCAGCTACACCCCGGACAGGGCACAAGAGACCCAGTACTTC
TRBD2 TRBJ2-7 - TRBV6-5 CASSYSIGGSSYEQYF TGTGCCAGCAGTTACTCGATCGGGGGGTCCTCCTACGAGCAGTACTTC
- TRBJ2-7 - TRBV12-3/TRBV12-4 CASSWTDSYEQYF TGTGCCAGCAGTTGGACAGACTCCTACGAGCAGTACTTC
- TRBJ2-2 - TRBV4-2 CASSRRGQDPGELFF TGTGCCAGCAGCCGCCGTGGCCAGGACCCCGGGGAGCTGTTTTTT
- TRBJ2-1 - TRBV10-3 CAISADIRIDNEQFF TGTGCCATCAGTGCTGACATTAGGATAGACAATGAGCAGTTCTTC
- TRBJ1-2 - TRBV15 CATSREGFWASNYGYTF TGTGCCACCAGCAGAGAAGGGTTCTGGGCCTCTAACTATGGCTACACCTTC
- TRBJ1-1 - TRBV6-5 CASSYRQFTEAFF TGTGCCAGCAGTTACCGGCAATTCACTGAAGCTTTCTTT
- TRBJ1-1 - TRBV5-4 CASSLANIAEAFF TGTGCCAGCAGCTTGGCCAATATCGCTGAAGCTTTCTTT
- TRBJ2-7 - TRBV7-6 CASSFHEGPSYEQYF TGTGCCAGCAGCTTTCACGAGGGTCCATCCTACGAGCAGTACTTC
TRBD1 TRBJ1-2 - TRBV2 CASSLGQGVPYGYTF TGTGCCAGCAGCCTGGGACAGGGAGTCCCCTATGGCTACACCTTC
TRBD2 TRBJ2-7 - TRBV10-3 CAISERGTSGRARSSYEQYF TGTGCCATCAGTGAGAGGGGGACTAGCGGGAGGGCCCGGAGCTCCTACGAGCAGTACTTC
- TRBJ2-1 - TRBV5-4 CASSPPGRTENEQFF TGTGCCAGCAGCCCCCCCGGGAGAACGGAAAATGAGCAGTTCTTC
- TRBJ1-5 - TRBV6-2/TRBV6-3 CASSYGGRGAPKPQHF TGTGCCAGCAGTTACGGGGGCAGGGGCGCACCGAAGCCCCAGCATTTT
- TRBJ1-2 - TRBV6-6 CASSYDPRTENYGYTF TGTGCCAGCAGTTACGATCCCAGGACGGAAAACTATGGCTACACCTTC
- TRBJ2-1 - TRBV6-6 CASSYRTFYNEQFF TGTGCCAGCAGTTACCGGACATTCTACAATGAGCAGTTCTTC
- TRBJ2-3 - TRBV6-5 CASSYFQGRDTQYF TGTGCCAGCAGTTACTTCCAGGGCCGAGATACGCAGTATTTT
- TRBJ2-5 - TRBV18 CASSTPETQYF TGTGCCAGCTCAACCCCGGAGACCCAGTACTTC
TRBD1 TRBJ1-2 - TRBV27 CASSFSGQGLRYTF TGTGCCAGCAGTTTCTCGGGACAGGGTTTGCGCTACACCTTC
- TRBJ2-1 - TRBV29-1 CSVGTAPEQFF TGCAGCGTTGGGACGGCCCCGGAGCAGTTCTTC
- TRBJ2-1 - TRBV27 CASSPGSSYNEQFF TGTGCCAGCAGCCCAGGTAGCTCCTACAATGAGCAGTTCTTC
- TRBJ2-7 - TRBV2 CASREIPSNEQYF TGTGCCAGCAGAGAGATCCCCAGCAACGAGCAGTACTTC
TRBD2 TRBJ2-5 - TRBV5-6 CASSSQLAGETQYF TGTGCCAGCAGCTCCCAACTAGCGGGAGAGACCCAGTACTTC
- TRBJ1-2 - TRBV24-1 CATSDSLTVYGYTF TGTGCCACCAGTGATTCGTTGACAGTCTATGGCTACACCTTC